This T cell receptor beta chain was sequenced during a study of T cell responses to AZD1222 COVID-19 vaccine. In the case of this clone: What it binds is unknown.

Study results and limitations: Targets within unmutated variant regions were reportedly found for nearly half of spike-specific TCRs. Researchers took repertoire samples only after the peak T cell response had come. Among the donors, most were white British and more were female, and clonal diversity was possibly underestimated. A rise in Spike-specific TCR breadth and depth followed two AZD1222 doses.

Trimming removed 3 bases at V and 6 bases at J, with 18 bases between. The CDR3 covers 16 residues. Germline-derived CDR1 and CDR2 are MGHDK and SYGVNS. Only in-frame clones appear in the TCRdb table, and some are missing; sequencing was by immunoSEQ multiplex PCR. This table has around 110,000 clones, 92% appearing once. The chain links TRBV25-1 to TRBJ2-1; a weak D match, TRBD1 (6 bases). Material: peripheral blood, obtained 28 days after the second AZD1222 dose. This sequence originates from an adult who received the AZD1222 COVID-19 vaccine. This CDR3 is CASSDTKGTISNEQFF. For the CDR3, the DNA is TGTGCCAGCAGTGACACAAAGGGGACAATTTCCAATGAGCAGTTCTTC. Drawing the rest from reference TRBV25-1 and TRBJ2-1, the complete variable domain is EADIYQTPRYLVIGTGKKITLECSQTMGHDKMYWYQQDPGMELHLIHYSYGVNSTEKGDLSSESTVSRIRTEHFPLTLESARPSHTSQYLCASSDTKGTISNEQFFGPGTRLTVL.